The 32 T cell receptor beta chains below all came from one sample that was sequenced in a study of technical replicates of blood from a few donors (dated by TCRdb to about 2017). Library method: the immunoSEQ multiplex PCR assay. The immuneACCESS repertoire file appears here via TCRdb, limited to in-frame rearrangements. These files lack a portion of the clones; in checked studies, under half of the deficit traces to unresolved V genes, and the cause of the others is not known. The sample contains 95,000 to 100,000 clones, 96% of them found a single time. Of the sample, approximately 0.2% is held by the ten largest clones. What was sequenced was T cells isolated from PBMCs. All receptors derive from a human donor in good health.

This chain joins TRBV28 and TRBJ1-4; no clear D. V gave up 5 bases and J gave up 8 bases, with 18 bases separating them. Germline loops: CDR1 MDHEN, CDR2 SYDVKM. CDR3 length: 15 residues. The CDR3 nucleotides are TGTGCCAGCAGTACCGGTTTGGGAGTGTGGGAAAAACTGTTTTTT. Its translation is CASSTGLGVWEKLFF.

J is TRBJ2-4 and V is TRBV28; TRBD2 agrees at 9 bases. J was trimmed by 9 bases and V by 5 bases; bases with no gene match: 11. The CDR3 loop spans 15 amino acids. Germline V gene data show CDR1 as MDHEN and CDR2 as SYDVKM. The CDR3 is CASSNPGLAYSIQYF. The DNA of the CDR3 is TGTGCCAGCAGTAACCCGGGACTAGCATATAGCATTCAGTACTTC. Using reference TRBV28 and TRBJ2-4 for the parts outside the CDR3, the full variable domain is DVKVTQSSRYLVKRTGEKVFLECVQDMDHENMFWYRQDPGLGLRLIYFSYDVKMKEKGDIPEGYSVSREKKERFSLILESASTNQTSMYLCASSNPGLAYSIQYFGAGTRLSVL.

The J gene is TRBJ2-5, the V gene TRBV6-6; D unresolved. The CDR3 is made up of 11 amino acids. Per the germline V gene, CDR1 is MNHNY and CDR2 is SVGAGI (reference sequence). V lost 7 bases and J 5 bases, leaving 8 bases between the germline ends. The CDR3 nucleotides are TGTGCCAGCATCTCCGGGGAGACCCAGTACTTC. It yields the protein CASISGETQYF.

The CDR3 region is CASSAGLAGGDIEQFF. The CDR3 coding sequence is TGTGCCAGCAGCGCGGGACTAGCGGGAGGGGATATAGAGCAGTTCTTC. The chain combines TRBV13 with TRBJ2-1; 16 nucleotides match TRBD2. Trimming took 5 bases from V and 10 from J; bases not matched to a gene: 8. Germline values: CDR1 PRHDT, CDR2 FYEKMQ (reference sequence). The CDR3 totals 16 residues.

This clone was seen a single time. The rearrangement uses TRBV14 and TRBJ1-5; D ambiguous. The CDR3 contains 17 residues. Germline CDR1 SGHDN, CDR2 FVKESK. V lost 0 bases and J lost 5, with 17 bases in between. The CDR3 protein is CASSQDRGGIWDQPQHF. Written as DNA, the CDR3 is TGTGCCAGCAGCCAAGATCGGGGAGGGATCTGGGATCAGCCCCAGCATTTT.

The chain combines TRBV30 with TRBJ1-4; 9 bases are shared with TRBD1. V was clipped by 2 bases and J by 2 bases; unmatched bases: 6. The germline V gene encodes CDR1 GTSNPN and CDR2 SVGIG (reference sequence). CDR3 length equals 16 residues. CDR3 bases: TGTGCCTGGAGTAGGACAGGGGTGGTGACTAATGAAAAACTGTTTTTT. Translation gives CAWSRTGVVTNEKLFF.

The CDR3 region has the DNA TGTGCCAGCAGTTTAGAACCGGGACTACCATACGAGCAGTACTTC. It specifies CASSLEPGLPYEQYF. The chain is built from TRBV28 and TRBJ2-7; 7 bases align to TRBD2. After removal of 2 bases from V and 4 bases from J, the junction contained 8 bases not matched to a gene. This CDR3 spans 15 amino acids. Germline V gives CDR1 MDHEN, CDR2 SYDVKM.

The rearrangement uses TRBV7-9 and TRBJ2-5; 13 bases line up with TRBD2. Gene TRBJ2-7 matches the end of the DNA better, so the J call may be wrong. From germline, CDR1 is SEHNR and CDR2 FQNEAQ (reference sequence). The CDR3 spans 19 residues. The CDR3 loop is CASSFTSGGAVLSSYEQYF. The CDR3 nucleotides read TGTGCCAGCAGCTTTACTAGCGGGGGGGCGGTTCTGAGCTCCTACGAGCAGTACTTC.

J is TRBJ2-3 and V is TRBV30, with 9 bases that match TRBD1. V lost 5 bases to trimming and J lost 4 bases; unmatched junction nucleotides: 7. The CDR3 is 14 residues long. Germline V gene data show CDR1 as GTSNPN and CDR2 as SVGIG (reference sequence). CDR3 sequence reads: CAWGGQGGPDTQYF. Written as DNA, the CDR3 is TGTGCCTGGGGGGGACAGGGAGGGCCAGATACGCAGTATTTT.

Details on this clone: One end of the junction is discordant with germline, which a read error may explain. This chain uses TRBV7-9 with TRBJ2-7; no definite D call. Germline CDR1 is SEHNR and CDR2 is FQNEAQ (reference sequence). The CDR3 is made up of 12 amino acids. The chain's CDR3 is CASSSETKAALF. The CDR3 nucleotides are TGTGCCAGCAGCTCCGAGACAAAAGCAGCTCTCTTC.

The genes are TRBV5-1 and TRBJ2-5, with D perhaps TRBD1 (5 bases). Germline V gene sequence: CDR1 SGHRS, CDR2 YFSETQ. V shed 1 base and J shed 7 bases, with 23 bases lying between them. CDR3 length: 17 amino acids. The DNA of the CDR3 is TGCGCCAGCAGCTTGAGGGGAAAACAGAGTAGAGAAGGGACCCAGTACTTC. This gives the protein CASSLRGKQSREGTQYF.

The chain links TRBV7-8 to TRBJ1-5; no clear D gene. With 2 bases removed from V and 1 base from J, the gap between germline ends came to 9 bases. Per the germline V gene, CDR1 is SGHVS and CDR2 is FQNEAQ. This CDR3 is 15 amino acids long. The CDR3 is CASSLFEGSNQPQHF. The DNA of the CDR3 is TGTGCCAGCAGCTTATTTGAGGGAAGCAATCAGCCCCAGCATTTT.

The chain couples TRBV28 to TRBJ1-1; 8 bases match TRBD1. Germline loops: CDR1 MDHEN, CDR2 SYDVKM. This CDR3 region has 18 residues. V shed 5 bases and J 2 bases; nucleotides not matched to a gene: 16. As DNA, the CDR3 is TGTGCCAGCAGTACCAAGGACAGGGCGGCTTTGGGAAACACTGAAGCTTTCTTT. Translated: CASSTKDRAALGNTEAFF.

The chain uses TRBV6-4 and TRBJ2-7; perhaps TRBD2 as D (5 bases). This CDR3 is built from 15 residues. CDR1 and CDR2 from the germline V gene are MRHNA and SNTAGT. V dropped 2 bases and J dropped 3 bases, with 14 bases sitting between them. This CDR3 reads CASSDVGGQNYEQYF. Here the CDR3 DNA reads TGTGCCAGCAGTGACGTTGGCGGGCAAAACTACGAGCAGTACTTC.

V gene TRBV14 combines with J gene TRBJ1-2; D may be TRBD1 (5 bases). The CDR3 runs 13 residues. V was cut by 1 base and J by 5 bases, with 8 bases left in between. CDR1 is SGHDN and CDR2 is FVKESK in the germline V gene. CDR3: CASSQGTPYGYTF. The CDR3 DNA is TGTGCCAGCAGCCAAGGGACACCTTATGGCTACACCTTC.

The rearrangement links TRBV30 to TRBJ1-6; D is perhaps TRBD1 (5 bases). Germline CDR1 reads GTSNPN; CDR2 reads SVGIG (reference sequence). The CDR3 loop spans 12 amino acids. Trimming pared 5 bases from V and 9 bases from J, leaving 11 bases between. CDR3 sequence: CAWGGYGSPLHF. CDR3 coding DNA: TGTGCCTGGGGGGGGTACGGTTCACCCCTCCACTTT.

This clone was seen only once. The chain employs TRBV19 and TRBJ2-7; D might be TRBD1 (6 bases). V was clipped by 5 bases and J by 3 bases, with 20 bases between them. This CDR3 is 16 amino acids long. Germline V lookup: CDR1 LNHDA, CDR2 SQIVND (reference sequence). In DNA, the CDR3 is TGTGCCAGTAGTCCGGGAAGGGGGTCAACGAGCTACGAGCAGTACTTC. As protein: CASSPGRGSTSYEQYF.

The chain carries TRBV6-1 and TRBJ2-5, with 9 positions matching TRBD1. V lost 4 bases to trimming and J lost 4 bases; unmatched junction nucleotides: 7. The germline V gene encodes CDR1 MNHNS and CDR2 SASEGT. There are 15 residues in the CDR3. The CDR3 loop reads CASSGWTGALETQYF. The CDR3 nucleotides are TGTGCCAGCAGTGGTTGGACAGGGGCGTTAGAGACCCAGTACTTC.

The V gene is TRBV4-1, the J gene TRBJ2-5; D not certain. V lost 4 bases and J lost 0, with 12 bases in between. The CDR3 runs to 15 residues. In germline, CDR1 is MGHRA, CDR2 YSYEKL. CDR3 nucleotide sequence: TGCGCCAGCAGCCCTCAGACACCGTACCAAGAGACCCAGTACTTC. Protein product: CASSPQTPYQETQYF.

This clone is a singleton in its sample. V is TRBV30 and J is TRBJ1-6; TRBD1 matches 7 bases. V was clipped by 8 bases and J by 7 bases; unmatched bases: 5. The CDR3 loop spans 12 amino acids. CDR1 is GTSNPN, CDR2 SVGIG, per germline (reference sequence). The CDR3 coding sequence is TGTGCCGCGGGACAGCTAAATTCACCCCTCCACTTT. Translation gives CAAGQLNSPLHF.

The CDR3 coding sequence is TGTGCCAGCAGCCAAGACATCAGGAACACTGAAGCTTTCTTT. Amino acids: CASSQDIRNTEAFF. The V gene is TRBV14, the J gene TRBJ1-1; D unclear. Germline lookup yields CDR1 SGHDN and CDR2 FVKESK. The CDR3 runs to 14 residues. V was trimmed by 0 bases and J by 1 base, leaving 6 bases between them.

The chain uses TRBV2 and TRBJ2-2; TRBD1 is a possible D gene (5 bases). CDR3 size: 13 residues. Germline CDR1 reads SNHLY; CDR2 reads FYNNEI. Trimming removed 7 bases from V and 5 bases from J, with 11 bases in between. The CDR3 here is CASISQGTGELFF. The CDR3 nucleotides are TGTGCCAGCATCTCGCAGGGTACCGGGGAGCTGTTTTTT.

This chain uses TRBV6-5 with TRBJ2-7; D is uncertain. Trimming left V 5 bases short and J 2 bases short, with 7 bases between. Per the germline V gene, CDR1 is MNHEY and CDR2 is SVGAGI. The CDR3 runs 12 residues. The DNA for the CDR3 is TGTGCCAGCAGTCCCGACACCTACGAGCAGTACTTC. The encoded protein is CASSPDTYEQYF.

This chain links TRBV27 with TRBJ1-1; D uncertain. The CDR3 extends over 14 amino acids. V was cut by 1 base and J by 4 bases, with 10 bases left in between. Germline CDR1 is MNHEY and CDR2 is SMNVEV (reference sequence). The CDR3 loop is CASSLLIRGTEAFF. CDR3 DNA sequence: TGTGCCAGCAGTTTATTGATTCGGGGCACTGAAGCTTTCTTT.

This chain joins TRBV11-2 and TRBJ2-1, with D perhaps matching TRBD1 (6 bases). The V gene's germline CDR1 is SGHAT and CDR2 FQNNGV. Trimming shortened V by 5 bases and J by 10 bases, and 12 bases separated the two germline ends. This CDR3 region has 12 residues. The CDR3 region is CASSPGVWEQFF. CDR3 DNA: TGTGCCAGCAGCCCAGGGGTCTGGGAGCAGTTCTTC.

The V call is TRBV13, the J call TRBJ2-5, with a possible D match to TRBD1 (6 bases). Germline V gene lookup returns CDR1 PRHDT and CDR2 FYEKMQ (reference sequence). Trimming removed 1 base from V and 5 bases from J, with 11 bases in between. The CDR3 extends over 14 amino acids. CDR3 coding DNA: TGTGCCAGCAGCTTAGCACAGGGCAGGGAGACCCAGTACTTC. It encodes CASSLAQGRETQYF.

V gene TRBV19 combines with J gene TRBJ1-2; D possibly corresponds to TRBD1 (5 bases). V lost 6 bases and J lost 8, with 19 bases in between. Germline CDR1 reads LNHDA; CDR2 reads SQIVND (reference sequence). The CDR3 has 14 amino acids. The CDR3 DNA reads TGTGCCAGTAGCCCCCGTCGGACAAAGGAGGGCTACACCTTC. Its protein is CASSPRRTKEGYTF.

The chain links TRBV5-1 to TRBJ2-1; 12 bases match TRBD2. The CDR3 runs 15 residues. Germline V lookup: CDR1 SGHRS, CDR2 YFSETQ. The ends lost 2 bases at V and 6 bases at J; junction bases unmatched: 3. CDR3 protein: CASSFGTSGLNEQFF. For the CDR3, the DNA is TGCGCCAGCAGCTTTGGGACTAGCGGGCTCAATGAGCAGTTCTTC.

This chain connects TRBV30 to TRBJ1-4; D ambiguous. CDR1 and CDR2 from the germline V gene are GTSNPN and SVGIG (reference sequence). V was pared by 1 base and J by 8 bases, with 17 bases between. This CDR3 has 15 residues. The CDR3 nucleotides are TGTGCCTGGAGTGCAATTGACGGGGTAGGGGAAAAACTGTTTTTT. It codes for CAWSAIDGVGEKLFF.

CDR3 nucleotides: TGCGCCAGCAGCTTGGATACAGGGTCCTCCTACGAGCAGTACTTC. It codes for CASSLDTGSSYEQYF. The chain couples TRBV5-1 to TRBJ2-7, with D perhaps TRBD1 (6 bases). The CDR3 totals 15 residues. Germline V lookup: CDR1 SGHRS, CDR2 YFSETQ. Trimming pared 0 bases from V and 0 bases from J, leaving 10 bases between.

The chain combines TRBV11-2 with TRBJ2-7; D might be TRBD2 (6 bases). The germline V gene encodes CDR1 SGHAT and CDR2 FQNNGV. This CDR3 has 14 amino acids. V was trimmed by 4 bases and J by 3 bases, leaving 13 bases between them. The CDR3 nucleotides read TGTGCCAGCAGCTCCTTGCGGGGCGGCTACGAGCAGTACTTC. Amino acids: CASSSLRGGYEQYF.

This rearrangement joins TRBV18 to TRBJ1-2; D possibly corresponds to TRBD1 (5 bases). The CDR3 extends over 15 amino acids. Germline CDR1 KGHSH, CDR2 LQKENI. V lost 6 bases and J lost 2, with 16 bases in between. In DNA, the CDR3 is TGTGCCAGCTCCAGGGAGGGAGCCGCGAACTATGGCTACACCTTC. Amino acid sequence: CASSREGAANYGYTF. Variable domain in full (rest from reference TRBV18 and TRBJ1-2): NAGVMQNPRHLVRRRGQEARLRCSPMKGHSHVYWYRQLPEEGLKFMVYLQKENIIDESGMPKERFSAEFPKEGPSILRIQQVVRGDSAAYFCASSREGAANYGYTFGSGTRLTVV.